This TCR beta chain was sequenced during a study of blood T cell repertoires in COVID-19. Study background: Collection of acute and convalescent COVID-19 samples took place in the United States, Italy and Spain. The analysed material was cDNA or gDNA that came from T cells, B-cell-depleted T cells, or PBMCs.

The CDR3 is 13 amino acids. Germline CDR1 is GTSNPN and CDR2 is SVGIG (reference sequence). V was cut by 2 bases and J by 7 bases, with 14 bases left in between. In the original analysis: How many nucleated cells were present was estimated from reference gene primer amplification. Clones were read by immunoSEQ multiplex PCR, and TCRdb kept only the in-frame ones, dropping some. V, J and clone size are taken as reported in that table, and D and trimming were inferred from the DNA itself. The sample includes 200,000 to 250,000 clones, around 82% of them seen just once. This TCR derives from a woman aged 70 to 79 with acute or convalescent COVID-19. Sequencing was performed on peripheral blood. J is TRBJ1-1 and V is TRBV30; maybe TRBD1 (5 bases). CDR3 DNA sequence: TGTGCCTGGAGTCAGGGCAAAAGAGTTGAAGCTTTCTTT. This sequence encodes CAWSQGKRVEAFF.